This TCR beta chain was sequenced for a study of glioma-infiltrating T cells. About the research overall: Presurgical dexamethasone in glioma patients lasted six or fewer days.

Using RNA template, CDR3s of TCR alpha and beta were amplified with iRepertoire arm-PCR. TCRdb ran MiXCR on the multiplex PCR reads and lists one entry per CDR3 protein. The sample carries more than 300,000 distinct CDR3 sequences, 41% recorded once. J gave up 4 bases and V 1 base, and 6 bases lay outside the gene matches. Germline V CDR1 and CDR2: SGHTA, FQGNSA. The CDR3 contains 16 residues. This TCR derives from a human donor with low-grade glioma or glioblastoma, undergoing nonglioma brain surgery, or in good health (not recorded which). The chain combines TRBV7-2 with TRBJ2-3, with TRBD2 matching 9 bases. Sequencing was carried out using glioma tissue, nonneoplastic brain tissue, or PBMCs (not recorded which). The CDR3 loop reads CASSLEPSGIADTQYF. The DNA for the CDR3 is TGTGCCAGCAGCTTAGAGCCTAGCGGGATCGCAGATACGCAGTATTTT.